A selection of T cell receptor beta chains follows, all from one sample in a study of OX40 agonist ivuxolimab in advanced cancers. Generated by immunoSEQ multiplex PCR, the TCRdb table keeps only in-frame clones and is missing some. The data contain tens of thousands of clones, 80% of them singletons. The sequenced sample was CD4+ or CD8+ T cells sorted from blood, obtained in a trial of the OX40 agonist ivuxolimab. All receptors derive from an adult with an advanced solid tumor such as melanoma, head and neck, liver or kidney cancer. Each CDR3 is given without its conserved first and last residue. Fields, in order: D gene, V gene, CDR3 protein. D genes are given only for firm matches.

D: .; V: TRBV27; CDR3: ASSLSGGSNTGELF
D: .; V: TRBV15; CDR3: ATSRDQRQPQH
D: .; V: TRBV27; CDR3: ASSQDSNQPQH
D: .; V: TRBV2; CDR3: ASSQGNTIY
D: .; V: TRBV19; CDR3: ASSVSRQPQH
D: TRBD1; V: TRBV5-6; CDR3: ASTYQGAGYTEAF
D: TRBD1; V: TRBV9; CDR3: ASSPGPPGQLNEQY
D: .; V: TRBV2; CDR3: ASSERRIPTTNEKLF
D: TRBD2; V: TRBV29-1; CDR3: SVGGTSGRDEQF
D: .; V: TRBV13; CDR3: ASSSGPSPLH
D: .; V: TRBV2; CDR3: ASRGDLEAF
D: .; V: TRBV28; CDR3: ASSSIQGWQETQY
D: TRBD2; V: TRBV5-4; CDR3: ASSLVVAGQETQY
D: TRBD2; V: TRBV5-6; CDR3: ASSLSAGVPWGDEQY
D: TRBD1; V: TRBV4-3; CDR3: ASSQGSTGRREKLF